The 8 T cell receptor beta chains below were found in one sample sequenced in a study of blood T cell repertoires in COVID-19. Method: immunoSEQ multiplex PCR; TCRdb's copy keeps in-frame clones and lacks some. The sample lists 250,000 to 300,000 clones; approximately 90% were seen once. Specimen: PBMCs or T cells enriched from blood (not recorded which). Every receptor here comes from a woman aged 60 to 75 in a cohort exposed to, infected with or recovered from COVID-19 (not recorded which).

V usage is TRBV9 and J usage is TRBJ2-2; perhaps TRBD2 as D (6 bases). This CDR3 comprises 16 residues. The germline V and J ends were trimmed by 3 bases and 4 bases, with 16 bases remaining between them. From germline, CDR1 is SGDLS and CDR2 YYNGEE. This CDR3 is CASSAPSGSSTGELFF. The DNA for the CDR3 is TGTGCCAGCAGCGCCCCCTCCGGGAGTAGCACCGGGGAGCTGTTTTTT.

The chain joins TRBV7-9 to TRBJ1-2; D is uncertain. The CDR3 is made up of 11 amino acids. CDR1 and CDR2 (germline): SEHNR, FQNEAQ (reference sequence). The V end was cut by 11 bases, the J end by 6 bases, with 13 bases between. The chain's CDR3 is CAGRGGHGYTF. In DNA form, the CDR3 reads TGTGCCGGCCGGGGAGGGCATGGCTACACCTTC.

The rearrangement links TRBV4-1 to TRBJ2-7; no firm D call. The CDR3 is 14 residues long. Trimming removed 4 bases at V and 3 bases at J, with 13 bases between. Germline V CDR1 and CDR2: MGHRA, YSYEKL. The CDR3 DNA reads TGCGCCAGCAGCCCCCAAAGCACCCGCTACGAGCAGTACTTC. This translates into CASSPQSTRYEQYF.

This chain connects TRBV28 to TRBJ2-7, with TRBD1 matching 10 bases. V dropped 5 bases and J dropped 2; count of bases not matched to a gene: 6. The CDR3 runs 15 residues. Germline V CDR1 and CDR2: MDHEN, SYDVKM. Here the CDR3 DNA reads TGTGCCAGCAGTCCAGGAGGACAGGGGGCCTACGAGCAGTACTTC. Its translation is CASSPGGQGAYEQYF.

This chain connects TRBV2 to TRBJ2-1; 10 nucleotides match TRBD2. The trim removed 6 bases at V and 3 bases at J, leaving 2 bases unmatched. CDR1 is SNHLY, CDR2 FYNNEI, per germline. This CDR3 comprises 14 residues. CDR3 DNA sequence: TGTGCCAGCAGAGCGGGAGGGTACTACAATGAGCAGTTCTTC. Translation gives CASRAGGYYNEQFF.

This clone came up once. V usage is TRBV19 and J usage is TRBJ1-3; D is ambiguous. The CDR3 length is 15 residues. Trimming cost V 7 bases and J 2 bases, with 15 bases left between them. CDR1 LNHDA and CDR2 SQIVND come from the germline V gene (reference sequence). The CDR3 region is CASTQKGTAGNTIYF. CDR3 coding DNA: TGTGCCAGTACCCAAAAAGGTACAGCTGGAAACACCATATATTTT.

This chain's CDR3 is CASSLGTDHQPQHF. The CDR3, as DNA: TGTGCCAGCAGCTTAGGGACAGATCATCAGCCCCAGCATTTT. The chain employs TRBV7-8 and TRBJ1-5; possibly TRBD1 for D (6 bases). The CDR3 consists of 14 residues. CDR1 and CDR2 (germline): SGHVS, FQNEAQ. Trimming removed 1 base from V and 5 bases from J, with 9 bases in between.

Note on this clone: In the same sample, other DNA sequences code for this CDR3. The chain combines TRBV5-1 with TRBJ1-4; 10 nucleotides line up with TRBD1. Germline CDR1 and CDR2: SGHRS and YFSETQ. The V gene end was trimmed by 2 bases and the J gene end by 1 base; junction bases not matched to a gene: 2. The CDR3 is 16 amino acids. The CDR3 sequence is CASSLGQGVTNEKLFF. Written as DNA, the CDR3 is TGCGCCAGCAGCTTAGGACAGGGGGTAACTAATGAAAAACTGTTTTTT.